The entry below describes one TCR beta chain. The antigen is unknown. The entry originates in a study of long-term antiretroviral therapy in people with HIV. Study overall: Samples collected earliest predate the 2015 immediate-ART recommendation by about a decade.

Findings and caveats of the study: Clonotypes expanded prior to ART showed repertoire dominance at all sampled time points. The study collected blood between about 2004 and 2018, possibly under older ART regimens.

Researchers report immunoSEQ v3.0 was run at survey level. Libraries were prepared by immunoSEQ multiplex PCR; TCRdb keeps only in-frame clonotypes and omits some of them. This sample yields tens of thousands of clones, of which 75% to 90% are seen a single time; about 25% belongs to the top ten. The sequencing used unsorted PBMCs, collected 0.4 years after starting antiretroviral therapy. The source of this sequence is a man aged 45-65 years with HIV.

The CDR3 DNA reads as TGTGCCAGCAGCCTAGAAAGAGGGGGTGATCTGACAGCCACTCTCTACAATGAGCAGTTCTTC. Residues: CASSLERGGDLTATLYNEQFF. This chain uses TRBV7-8 with TRBJ2-1, with D possibly matching TRBD1 (6 bases). The CDR3 extends over 21 amino acids. Germline loops: CDR1 SGHVS, CDR2 FQNEAQ. V was shortened by 5 bases and J by 3 bases, with 32 bases between the two germline ends.